This T cell receptor beta chain derives from a study of radiation and T cells in renal cell carcinoma. Study-wide findings and caveats: Top tumor clonotypes rose in blood 2 weeks post-radiation, then contracted.

The time point here: blood 4 weeks post-SBRT, at nephrectomy. Treatment described: 15 Gy SBRT to primary tumor, nephrectomy 4 weeks later. Nephrectomy followed 15 Gy stereotactic body radiation by 4 weeks. Blood was sampled at baseline, 2 weeks and 4 weeks after SBRT. The tumor was a clear cell renal cell carcinoma. The CDR3 loop spans 14 amino acids. V dropped 1 base and J dropped 3 bases, with 10 bases sitting between them. CDR1 and CDR2 (germline): SGDLS, YYNGEE. This clone was seen more than once but under ten times. Its specificity is not known. The repertoire was sequenced with immunoSEQ multiplex PCR; TCRdb's copy has only in-frame clones and lacks some. The sample records roughly 58,000 clones, 70% to 80% being singletons.

V and J are TRBV9 and TRBJ1-1, with D uncertain. The sequencing used blood, collected from a patient whose treatment included radiotherapy and nephrectomy. This receptor was obtained from a man aged 55 to 70 with renal cell carcinoma. This chain's CDR3 is CASSVSFGDTEAFF. The CDR3 nucleotides read TGTGCCAGCAGCGTATCCTTTGGGGACACTGAAGCTTTCTTT. The whole variable domain, filled in from reference TRBV9 and TRBJ1-1, reads DSGVTQTPKHLITATGQRVTLRCSPRSGDLSVYWYQQSLDQGLQFLIQYYNGEERAKGNILERFSAQQFPDLHSELNLSSLELGDSALYFCASSVSFGDTEAFFGQGTRLTVV.